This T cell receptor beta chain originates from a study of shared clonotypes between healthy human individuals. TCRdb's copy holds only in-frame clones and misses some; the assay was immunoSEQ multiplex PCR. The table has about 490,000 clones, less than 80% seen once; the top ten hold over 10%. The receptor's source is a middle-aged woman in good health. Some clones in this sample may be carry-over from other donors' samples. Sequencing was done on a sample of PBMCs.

The CDR3 region has the DNA TGTGCCAGCAGCAAACTAGCGGGACGCACAGATACGCAGTATTTT. It encodes CASSKLAGRTDTQYF. The rearrangement links TRBV27 to TRBJ2-3, with TRBD2 identical over 10 bases. Germline loops: CDR1 MNHEY, CDR2 SMNVEV (reference sequence). The CDR3 runs to 15 residues. V dropped 6 bases and J dropped 1; count of bases not matched to a gene: 4.